This passage covers 32 T cell receptor beta chains from one sample sequenced in a study of CD8+CD57+ T cells in acquired aplastic anemia. According to the study, genomic DNA was the template for TCR beta VDJ and CDR3 profiling. TCRdb processed the reads anew with MiXCR; each CDR3 protein has one entry. Among 150,000 to 200,000 distinct CDR3 sequences, approximately 40% were seen once, and the ten largest hold 0.9% to 1.2%. The sample consisted of sorted CD4+, CD8+, or CD8+CD57+ T cells (not recorded which) from PBMCs. These receptors all stem from a human donor in good health.

The rearrangement joins TRBV18 to TRBJ1-2; 9 positions agree with TRBD1. This CDR3 comprises 16 residues. CDR1 is KGHSH and CDR2 is LQKENI in the germline V gene. The junction had 8 bases not matched to a gene; V was cut back by 2 bases and J by 4 bases. This chain's CDR3 is CASSPGTQDRGYGYTF. The DNA for the CDR3 is TGTGCCAGCTCACCAGGGACCCAGGACAGGGGCTATGGCTACACCTTC.

This clonotype came up many times. The J gene is TRBJ1-3, the V gene TRBV12-3 or TRBV12-4, with a weak D call TRBD1 (6 bases). The CDR3 is 14 residues long. With 6 bases removed from V and 4 bases from J, the gap between germline ends came to 13 bases. The CDR3: CASSLRGAGNTIYF. For the CDR3, the DNA is TGTGCCAGCAGCCTCAGGGGTGCGGGAAACACCATATATTTT.

The chain couples TRBV5-1 to TRBJ1-5; the D gene is possibly TRBD1 (6 bases). With 8 bases removed from V and 0 bases from J, the gap between germline ends came to 15 bases. In germline, CDR1 is SGHRS, CDR2 YFSETQ. This CDR3 region has 15 residues. Written as DNA, the CDR3 is TGCGCCAGGATGGACAGTGGGGATAGCAATCAGCCCCAGCATTTT. Its translation: CARMDSGDSNQPQHF.

Ten or more counts support this clonotype. A junction end diverges from the germline sequence, so it may reflect a read error. The chain recombines TRBV7-7 with TRBJ2-7, with D possibly matching TRBD1 (6 bases). Germline V CDR1 and CDR2: SSHAT, FNYEAQ (reference sequence). The CDR3 sequence is 15 residues long. The CDR3 nucleotides read TGTGCTAGCAGCTTATTAGGTCCAGGGGAAGGCGAGCAGTACTTC. It specifies CASSLLGPGEGEQYF.

The chain joins TRBV20-1 to TRBJ1-1, with D hard to call. This CDR3 spans 14 amino acids. The ends were cut back, 0 bases at V and 6 bases at J, with 14 bases in the middle. Germline-derived CDR1 and CDR2 are DFQATT and SNEGSKA (reference sequence). In nucleotides, the CDR3 is TGCAGTGCTAGAGAAAGGCGCCCATACGCTGAAGCTTTCTTT. Encoded protein: CSARERRPYAEAFF.

This clonotype was seen ten or more times. The gene calls are TRBV6-1 and TRBJ2-3, with no clear D. The CDR3 covers 14 residues. The V gene's germline CDR1 is MNHNS and CDR2 SASEGT. Trimming took off 2 bases at V and 0 bases at J, with 6 bases between the two ends. The CDR3 region has the DNA TGTGCCAGCAGTGAACTAGGGAGCACAGATACGCAGTATTTT. It is translated as CASSELGSTDTQYF.

This sequence joins TRBV7-2 and TRBJ2-7; TRBD1 might be the D (6 bases). The germline V and J ends were trimmed by 5 bases and 4 bases, with 12 bases remaining between them. This CDR3 has 13 amino acids. Germline CDR1 is SGHTA and CDR2 is FQGNSA. CDR3 amino acids: CASSRQATYEQYF. CDR3 DNA sequence: TGTGCCAGCAGCCGACAGGCCACTTACGAGCAGTACTTC.

This clonotype was counted between two and nine times. This may be a read error, as it is one base from a much larger clone. The rearrangement uses TRBV7-2 and TRBJ1-1; D not resolved. Germline assignment: CDR1 SGHTA and CDR2 FQGNSA. This CDR3 is built from 13 residues. CDR3 DNA sequence: TGTGCCGGCAGCTTGGTAGGAGGGAATGAAGCTTTCTTT. Translation: CAGSLVGGNEAFF.

The rearrangement links TRBV24-1 to TRBJ2-3; D perhaps matches TRBD1 (5 bases). Looked up from germline, CDR1 is KGHDR and CDR2 is SFDVKD. With 1 base removed from V and 1 base from J, the gap between germline ends came to 8 bases. The CDR3 has 15 residues. The CDR3 DNA sequence: TGTGCCACCAGTGATTTCGGACACCGCACAGATACGCAGTATTTT. Protein product: CATSDFGHRTDTQYF.

The chain uses TRBV6-1 and TRBJ1-2; 7 nucleotides line up with TRBD1. This CDR3 region has 14 residues. J was trimmed by 6 bases and V by 5 bases; bases with no gene match: 9. The germline V gene has CDR1 MNHNS and CDR2 SASEGT. The CDR3 nucleotides read TGTGCCAGCAGTAGACAGGGCCAGGTCCATGGCTACACCTTC. Translated, it gives CASSRQGQVHGYTF.

The rearrangement links TRBV18 to TRBJ2-7; D is ambiguous. The CDR3 is 14 amino acids. Between the trimmed V and J ends, which lost 3 bases and 0 bases, there was a span of 9 bases. Germline V gives CDR1 KGHSH, CDR2 LQKENI. The CDR3 sequence is CASSPTMSSYEQYF. The CDR3, as DNA: TGTGCCAGCTCACCCACAATGAGCTCCTACGAGCAGTACTTC.

The J gene is TRBJ2-2, the V gene TRBV18; 8 nucleotides line up with TRBD1. This CDR3 is 18 amino acids long. V lost 3 bases to trimming and J lost 3 bases; unmatched junction nucleotides: 12. Germline-derived CDR1 and CDR2 are KGHSH and LQKENI. The CDR3 DNA reads as TGTGCCAGCTCACCTAGGACAGGGCCGATAATGGACACCGGGGAGCTGTTTTTT. Its translation is CASSPRTGPIMDTGELFF.

This chain uses TRBV19 with TRBJ1-2, with no clear D. CDR3 length: 16 amino acids. V was trimmed by 1 base and J by 4 bases, leaving 16 bases between them. The V gene's germline CDR1 is LNHDA and CDR2 SQIVND (reference sequence). CDR3 bases: TGTGCCAGTAGTATAGCGGGGATGACTTCGCTCTATGGCTACACCTTC. It translates to CASSIAGMTSLYGYTF.

The V and J genes are TRBV7-9 and TRBJ1-2, with D possibly matching TRBD1 (5 bases). The V end lost 5 bases, the J end lost 5 bases, and 12 bases lay between the germline ends. This CDR3 spans 13 amino acids. Germline loops: CDR1 SEHNR, CDR2 FQNEAQ (reference sequence). The CDR3 region is CASSPRADYGYTF. CDR3 DNA sequence: TGTGCCAGCAGCCCCAGGGCCGATTATGGCTACACCTTC.

The rearrangement uses TRBV2 and TRBJ1-1; D is unclear. The germline V gene has CDR1 SNHLY and CDR2 FYNNEI. V dropped 9 bases and J dropped 5 bases, with 16 bases sitting between them. The CDR3 totals 13 residues. CDR3 nucleotides: TGTGCCAGTACTAGTGAGCGCGGGACTGAAGCTTTCTTT. It translates to CASTSERGTEAFF.

In this sample, this clonotype turned up a few times. The chain recombines TRBV20-1 with TRBJ2-7, with D unclear. The CDR3 runs 13 residues. Deletions cut 1 base from V and 0 bases from J, with 7 bases between. The germline CDR1 and CDR2 sequences are DFQATT and SNEGSKA (reference sequence). The CDR3 nucleotides read TGCAGTGCTAGAGCCCCTAACTCCTACGAGCAGTACTTC. It yields the protein CSARAPNSYEQYF.

The table lists this clonotype with many counts. CDR3 DNA: TGTGCCAGCAGCGTAAGGGGCACTAATGAAAAACTGTTTTTT. It is translated as CASSVRGTNEKLFF. The chain combines TRBV9 with TRBJ1-4; TRBD1 might be the D (5 bases). The CDR3 length is 14 residues. V was clipped by 1 base and J by 2 bases, with 6 bases between them. From germline, CDR1 is SGDLS and CDR2 YYNGEE.

The rearrangement uses TRBV7-8 and TRBJ2-7; 7 nucleotides align to TRBD1. This CDR3 comprises 15 residues. Germline V gene lookup returns CDR1 SGHVS and CDR2 FQNEAQ. V lost 5 bases and J lost 0; bases outside the gene matches: 7. The CDR3 DNA follows: TGTGCCAGCAGCATGCCGGGACAGCGCTCCTACGAGCAGTACTTC. Translation gives CASSMPGQRSYEQYF. Together with reference TRBV7-8 and TRBJ2-7, the CDR3 gives the full variable domain: GAGVSQSPRYKVAKRGQDVALRCDPISGHVSLFWYQQALGQGPEFLTYFQNEAQLDKSGLPSDRFFAERPEGSVSTLKIQRTQQEDSAVYLCASSMPGQRSYEQYFGPGTRLTVT.

This clonotype has at least ten counts. This chain connects TRBV7-9 to TRBJ1-2; TRBD1 is a possible D gene (5 bases). CDR1 and CDR2 (germline): SEHNR, FQNEAQ (reference sequence). V was shortened by 5 bases and J by 6 bases, with 16 bases between the two germline ends. This CDR3 has 14 amino acids. The CDR3 reads CASSPDGRGDGYTF. The CDR3 bases are TGTGCCAGCAGCCCGGACGGAAGGGGCGATGGCTACACCTTC.

This clonotype was detected ten times or more. This chain links TRBV2 with TRBJ1-1; D possibly corresponds to TRBD1 (5 bases). The germline V gene encodes CDR1 SNHLY and CDR2 FYNNEI. This CDR3 has 14 residues. V lost 6 bases and J lost 0, with 11 bases in between. CDR3 sequence reads: CASSKTTVNTEAFF. The CDR3 bases are TGTGCCAGCAGCAAAACGACAGTGAACACTGAAGCTTTCTTT. The full variable domain, rest sourced from reference TRBV2 and TRBJ1-1, is EPEVTQTPSHQVTQMGQEVILRCVPISNHLYFYWYRQILGQKVEFLVSFYNNEISEKSEIFDDQFSVERPDGSNFTLKIRSTKLEDSAMYFCASSKTTVNTEAFFGQGTRLTVV.

V and J are TRBV19 and TRBJ1-4; D is unclear. Germline V gene sequence: CDR1 LNHDA, CDR2 SQIVND (reference sequence). The CDR3 sequence is 15 residues long. Trimming stripped 3 bases from V and 9 bases from J, with 17 bases between. The CDR3, as DNA: TGTGCCAGTAGTATGGACGCCGAAATGACCAAAAAACTGTTTTTT. Its protein is CASSMDAEMTKKLFF.

This chain joins TRBV29-1 and TRBJ2-7; either TRBD1 or TRBD2 may supply D (5 bases each). The germline V and J ends were trimmed by 6 bases and 2 bases, with 14 bases remaining between them. The CDR3 spans 13 residues. Germline loops: CDR1 SQVTM, CDR2 ANQGSEA. This CDR3 is CSVGVDRAYEQYF. The CDR3 coding sequence is TGCAGCGTGGGGGTTGACAGAGCCTACGAGCAGTACTTC.

This clonotype was observed at least ten times. The chain has TRBV19 and TRBJ2-5; either TRBD1 or TRBD2 may supply D (5 bases each). Trimming cost V 4 bases and J 7 bases, with 19 bases left between them. The germline V gene has CDR1 LNHDA and CDR2 SQIVND (reference sequence). The CDR3 is made up of 15 amino acids. CDR3 nucleotide sequence: TGTGCCAGTAGTACCTCCCGCGGGCAGGGTCGGACCCAGTACTTC. It translates to CASSTSRGQGRTQYF.

As to this clonotype: A junction boundary mismatches the germline segment, possibly from a read error. CDR3 sequence reads: CASSSSGRSYDQYF. The DNA of the CDR3 is TGCGCCAGCAGCTCTAGCGGGAGGTCCTACGATCAGTACTTC. V and J are TRBV5-1 and TRBJ2-7, with 11 bases lining up with TRBD2. The length of the CDR3 is 14 residues. Germline values: CDR1 SGHRS, CDR2 YFSETQ.

This clonotype was observed many times. This rearrangement joins TRBV20-1 to TRBJ2-1; TRBD2 aligns across 10 bases. The CDR3 is 17 amino acids. V shed 3 bases and J 1 base; nucleotides not matched to a gene: 9. Germline CDR1 is DFQATT and CDR2 is SNEGSKA (reference sequence). CDR3 protein: CSASFALAGVSYNEQFF. In nucleotides, the CDR3 is TGCAGTGCTAGCTTCGCGCTAGCGGGAGTTTCCTACAATGAGCAGTTCTTC.

This clonotype has a handful of counts. The V and J genes are TRBV18 and TRBJ2-7; tentatively, D is TRBD1 (7 bases). The germline V gene has CDR1 KGHSH and CDR2 LQKENI. Trimming left V 6 bases short and J 5 bases short, with 20 bases between. This CDR3 has 15 residues. The CDR3 DNA is TGTGCCAGCTCTCCCGCGGGGACAGCCGTCAACGAGCAGTACTTC. Translating gives CASSPAGTAVNEQYF.

This clonotype was observed many times. The V gene is TRBV4-1, the J gene TRBJ1-5, with D hard to call. CDR3 length: 13 residues. The germline gives CDR1 MGHRA, CDR2 YSYEKL. The ends were cut back, 1 base at V and 8 bases at J, with 9 bases in the middle. In DNA form, the CDR3 reads TGCGCCAGCAGCCAAGCCGGAAGTGAGCCCCAGCATTTT. Its translation: CASSQAGSEPQHF.

In regard to this clonotype: This may come from a read error, since a much larger clone is one base off. The chain recombines TRBV6-1 with TRBJ2-5, with D possibly TRBD1 on 5 matching bases. CDR1 MNHNS and CDR2 SASEGT come from the germline V gene. Trimming removed 5 bases at V and 7 bases at J, with 14 bases between. The CDR3 totals 13 residues. The CDR3 region has the DNA TGTGCCAGCAGTCCAACTGGGGCCGGGACCCAGTACTTC. Amino acids: CASSPTGAGTQYF.

V gene TRBV20-1 combines with J gene TRBJ2-5; perhaps TRBD1 as D (5 bases). V lost 6 bases to trimming and J lost 6 bases, with 17 bases between them. Germline CDR1 reads DFQATT; CDR2 reads SNEGSKA (reference sequence). This CDR3 is 13 amino acids long. CDR3 sequence (DNA): TGCAGTGCGTCGACAGTGGGCCGAAAGACCCAGTACTTC. It codes for CSASTVGRKTQYF.

The rearrangement links TRBV13 to TRBJ2-7, with 13 bases lining up with TRBD2. This CDR3 comprises 16 residues. The J segment lost 7 bases and the V segment lost 5 bases, leaving 11 bases of the junction unmatched. In germline, CDR1 is PRHDT, CDR2 FYEKMQ (reference sequence). CDR3 protein: CASSLTTSGGIDEQYF. CDR3 DNA: TGTGCCAGCAGCCTTACGACTAGCGGGGGGATCGATGAGCAGTACTTC.

The chain uses TRBV12-3 or TRBV12-4 and TRBJ1-2, with 10 bases matching TRBD1. This CDR3 spans 14 amino acids. Unmatched junction bases numbered 5, after V lost 2 bases and J lost 8 bases. The CDR3 is CASSLSTGGPGYTF. As DNA, the CDR3 is TGTGCCAGCAGTTTATCGACAGGGGGCCCAGGCTACACCTTC.

This clonotype was seen a few times. V is TRBV27 and J is TRBJ2-1; perhaps D is TRBD1 or TRBD2 (6 bases each). This CDR3 region has 15 residues. Trimming took off 5 bases at V and 1 base at J, with 12 bases between the two ends. Germline V gene sequence: CDR1 MNHEY, CDR2 SMNVEV (reference sequence). The CDR3 region has the DNA TGTGCCAGCAGTCCCTGGGGGGCTTCCTACAATGAGCAGTTCTTC. As protein: CASSPWGASYNEQFF.